Listed here are 23 T cell receptor beta chains from one sample, sequenced in a study of cytomegalovirus exposure and HLA in healthy donors. The PCR employed 60 Vbeta primers together with 13 Jbeta primers. Generated by immunoSEQ multiplex PCR, the TCRdb table keeps only in-frame clones and is missing some. The sample holds tens of thousands of clones, about 81% seen once. Sequencing input: PBMCs. The receptors stem from a woman aged 25-40 years in good health and CMV-seronegative.

The chain carries TRBV19 and TRBJ1-3; D unresolved. The germline gives CDR1 LNHDA, CDR2 SQIVND (reference sequence). V was pared by 5 bases and J by 2 bases, with 13 bases between. The CDR3 runs 15 residues. The chain's CDR3 is CASSGLREPGNTIYF. The CDR3 DNA reads as TGTGCCAGTAGTGGCTTACGGGAGCCTGGAAACACCATATATTTT.

There are a few counts of this clone. The chain carries TRBV7-9 and TRBJ1-1; D ambiguous. The length of the CDR3 is 13 residues. CDR1 is SEHNR and CDR2 is FQNEAQ in the germline V gene (reference sequence). The V end lost 1 base, the J end lost 10 bases, and 13 bases lay between the germline ends. In DNA form, the CDR3 reads TGTGCCAGCAGCTTAGGGGCCTTAGAGAGAGCTTTCTTT. It codes for CASSLGALERAFF.

V and J are TRBV7-9 and TRBJ2-7, with a weak D call TRBD1 (6 bases). This CDR3 region has 16 residues. Germline V CDR1 and CDR2: SEHNR, FQNEAQ (reference sequence). V gave up 4 bases and J gave up 5 bases, with 21 bases separating them. CDR3 nucleotide sequence: TGTGCCAGCAGCTCACCCGCAGGGGTGAGCTCGAACGAGCAGTACTTC. Amino acids: CASSSPAGVSSNEQYF. Complete variable domain (other parts from reference TRBV7-9 and TRBJ2-7): DTGVSQNPRHKITKRGQNVTFRCDPISEHNRLYWYRQTLGQGPEFLTYFQNEAQLEKSRLLSDRFSAERPKGSFSTLEIQRTEQGDSAMYLCASSSPAGVSSNEQYFGPGTRLTVT.

J is TRBJ2-3 and V is TRBV28; D is uncertain. The germline V gene encodes CDR1 MDHEN and CDR2 SYDVKM. V shed 5 bases and J shed 4 bases, with 16 bases lying between them. The CDR3 runs to 15 residues. CDR3 protein: CASSPPTPVPDTQYF. CDR3 DNA: TGTGCCAGCAGTCCGCCCACCCCGGTCCCAGATACGCAGTATTTT.

Worth noting for this clone: A read error may account for a junction end that differs from germline. This chain joins TRBV30 and TRBJ1-1, with D possibly being TRBD1 (6 bases). Germline loops: CDR1 GTSNPN, CDR2 SVGIG (reference sequence). This CDR3 is 10 amino acids long. CDR3 residues: CSWGDTEPFF. As DNA, the CDR3 is TGTTCCTGGGGGGACACTGAACCTTTCTTT.

The chain links TRBV18 to TRBJ1-2, with D perhaps matching TRBD1 (5 bases). Deletions cut 3 bases from V and 6 bases from J, with 20 bases between. CDR1 is KGHSH, CDR2 LQKENI, per germline. The CDR3 totals 16 residues. CDR3 in DNA: TGTGCCAGCTCACCTGGGGTCGGCAGGGAAATGCATGGCTACACCTTC. Its protein is CASSPGVGREMHGYTF.

The CDR3 DNA is TGTGCCAGTAGTAATGGAGGGTCCTACGAGCAGTACGTC. This encodes CASSNGGSYEQYV. The chain has TRBV19 and TRBJ2-7; weak D call: TRBD2 (6 bases). In germline, CDR1 is LNHDA, CDR2 SQIVND (reference sequence). V lost 4 bases and J 1 base, leaving 8 bases between the germline ends. This CDR3 spans 13 amino acids.

This chain links TRBV6-1 with TRBJ1-3; 8 nucleotides match TRBD1. With V trimmed by 6 bases and J by 3 bases, 4 bases remained unmatched. This CDR3 is 14 amino acids long. CDR1 is MNHNS, CDR2 SASEGT, per germline. CDR3 loop: CASSETGVGNTIYF. CDR3 nucleotide sequence: TGTGCCAGCAGCGAGACAGGGGTTGGAAACACCATATATTTT.

The table lists this clone with a few counts. The chain combines TRBV5-1 with TRBJ1-5; D is perhaps TRBD1 (5 bases). Germline assignment: CDR1 SGHRS and CDR2 YFSETQ. Between the trimmed V and J ends, which lost 4 bases and 4 bases, there was a span of 12 bases. The CDR3 covers 14 residues. DNA for the CDR3: TGCGCCAGCAGCACTTGGGGGGGTAATCAGCCCCAGCATTTT. Protein product: CASSTWGGNQPQHF. Variable domain in full (rest from reference TRBV5-1 and TRBJ1-5): KAGVTQTPRYLIKTRGQQVTLSCSPISGHRSVSWYQQTPGQGLQFLFEYFSETQRNKGNFPGRFSGRQFSNSRSEMNVSTLELGDSALYLCASSTWGGNQPQHFGDGTRLSIL.

The chain is built from TRBV5-1 and TRBJ2-3; 8 bases align to TRBD2. Losses at the gene ends were 7 bases for V and 4 bases for J; bases not matched to a gene: 14. This CDR3 contains 16 residues. Germline assignment: CDR1 SGHRS and CDR2 YFSETQ. The CDR3 spells CASVAWGSGSSDTQYF. The CDR3 bases are TGCGCCAGCGTAGCTTGGGGAAGCGGGAGCTCAGATACGCAGTATTTT.

The V gene is TRBV11-2, the J gene TRBJ2-7; the D is unclear. The germline CDR1 and CDR2 sequences are SGHAT and FQNNGV. This CDR3 is built from 16 residues. The V end lost 1 base, the J end lost 3 bases, and 16 bases lay between the germline ends. DNA for the CDR3: TGTGCCAGCAGCTTAGTTCGCGCCTCCCCAAGCTACGAGCAGTACTTC. This encodes CASSLVRASPSYEQYF.

V and J are TRBV28 and TRBJ2-7; the D gene is possibly TRBD2 (6 bases). Germline CDR1 is MDHEN and CDR2 is SYDVKM. Trimming took off 8 bases at V and 9 bases at J, with 17 bases between the two ends. The CDR3 consists of 12 residues. For the CDR3, the DNA is TGTGCCAGCGGTCCGGCCCGACTAGGGCAGTACTTC. Protein sequence: CASGPARLGQYF.

The chain employs TRBV30 and TRBJ1-2; no firm D call. V was cut by 7 bases and J by 4 bases, with 13 bases left in between. Germline loops: CDR1 GTSNPN, CDR2 SVGIG (reference sequence). The CDR3 sequence is 12 residues long. The DNA of the CDR3 is TGTGCCTCCATCCTTCCGGTCTATGGCTACACCTTC. It yields the protein CASILPVYGYTF.

V usage is TRBV7-2 and J usage is TRBJ1-4; weak D call: TRBD1 (5 bases). The CDR3 extends over 15 amino acids. Germline V CDR1 and CDR2: SGHTA, FQGNSA. V was cut by 5 bases and J by 3 bases, with 13 bases left in between. CDR3 in amino acids: CASSKDSDSNEKLFF. The CDR3 nucleotides are TGTGCCAGCAGCAAAGACAGCGACTCTAATGAAAAACTGTTTTTT.

The chain joins TRBV5-1 to TRBJ2-3, with D possibly TRBD1 on 6 matching bases. CDR1 SGHRS and CDR2 YFSETQ come from the germline V gene. The CDR3 is 15 residues long. V was pared by 3 bases and J by 11 bases, with 22 bases between. The CDR3 DNA reads as TGCGCCAGCAGCTATCCAAACCGGGACCCCAGGGGGCAGTATTTT. Translation gives CASSYPNRDPRGQYF. Supplemented by reference TRBV5-1 and TRBJ2-3, the full variable domain reads KAGVTQTPRYLIKTRGQQVTLSCSPISGHRSVSWYQQTPGQGLQFLFEYFSETQRNKGNFPGRFSGRQFSNSRSEMNVSTLELGDSALYLCASSYPNRDPRGQYFGPGTRLTVL.

This chain joins TRBV7-2 and TRBJ2-5, with D unclear. Germline V gene lookup returns CDR1 SGHTA and CDR2 FQGNSA. V was shortened by 3 bases and J by 5 bases, with 10 bases between the two germline ends. The CDR3 extends over 13 amino acids. The CDR3 loop is CASSLNSPETQYF. DNA for the CDR3: TGTGCCAGCAGCTTGAACTCCCCGGAGACCCAGTACTTC. Filled out from reference TRBV7-2 and TRBJ2-5, the complete variable domain reads GAGVSQSPSNKVTEKGKDVELRCDPISGHTALYWYRQSLGQGLEFLIYFQGNSAPDKSGLPSDRFSAERTGGSVSTLTIQRTQQEDSAVYLCASSLNSPETQYFGPGTRLLVL.

The V and J genes are TRBV6-6 and TRBJ2-5; TRBD1 matches at 8 bases. The J call may not be correct, given that the DNA end is closer to TRBJ2-7. The CDR3 loop spans 11 amino acids. The germline gives CDR1 MNHNY, CDR2 SVGAGI (reference sequence). The CDR3 spells CASRQGNEQYF. The CDR3 bases are TGTGCCAGCCGACAGGGGAACGAGCAGTACTTC.

The J gene is TRBJ2-2, the V gene TRBV7-2; D remains unclear. The V and J ends lost 5 bases and 6 bases respectively, with 13 bases between them. This CDR3 is built from 14 residues. Germline CDR1 is SGHTA and CDR2 is FQGNSA. The CDR3 protein is CASSPAAGAGELFF. The CDR3 region has the DNA TGTGCCAGCAGCCCAGCCGCCGGAGCCGGGGAGCTGTTTTTT. The full variable domain, rest sourced from reference TRBV7-2 and TRBJ2-2, is GAGVSQSPSNKVTEKGKDVELRCDPISGHTALYWYRQSLGQGLEFLIYFQGNSAPDKSGLPSDRFSAERTGGSVSTLTIQRTQQEDSAVYLCASSPAAGAGELFFGEGSRLTVL.

The V call is TRBV23-1, the J call TRBJ2-5; TRBD1 matches 8 bases. TRBV23-1 is flagged as an ORF with uncertain function. With 2 bases clipped from V and 5 bases from J, the junction kept 13 bases outside the gene matches. The CDR3 has 17 residues. The CDR3 protein is CASSQPPGQVIRETQYF. In DNA form, the CDR3 reads TGCGCCAGCAGTCAACCTCCGGGACAGGTCATTCGGGAGACCCAGTACTTC.

This clone occurred a few times. The CDR3 sequence is CASSFRGEKLFF. CDR3 DNA: TGTGCCAGCAGTTTCAGGGGTGAAAAACTGTTTTTT. The gene calls are TRBV6-1 and TRBJ1-4; a possible D gene is TRBD1 (6 bases). The CDR3 has 12 residues. From germline, CDR1 is MNHNS and CDR2 SASEGT. V dropped 5 bases and J dropped 7 bases, with 8 bases sitting between them.

The chain's CDR3 is CASSEGAGGRPETQYF. Written as DNA, the CDR3 is TGTGCCAGCAGTGAGGGGGCGGGCGGGAGGCCGGAGACCCAGTACTTC. The V call is TRBV25-1, the J call TRBJ2-5; 8 positions agree with TRBD2. V dropped 3 bases and J dropped 5; count of bases not matched to a gene: 11. The CDR3 consists of 16 residues. CDR1 and CDR2 (germline): MGHDK, SYGVNS.

Notes on this clone: Within the sample, other DNA sequences also encode this same CDR3. The chain uses TRBV28 and TRBJ2-1; tentatively, D is TRBD2 (5 bases). Trimming took off 3 bases at V and 4 bases at J, with 7 bases between the two ends. Germline V CDR1 and CDR2: MDHEN, SYDVKM. The CDR3 length is 13 residues. In nucleotides, the CDR3 is TGTGCCAGCAGTTTCCGAGGGTACAATGAGCAGTTCTTC. Residues: CASSFRGYNEQFF.

The chain couples TRBV7-2 to TRBJ1-4; D may be TRBD1 (5 bases). This CDR3 contains 15 residues. Germline CDR1 reads SGHTA; CDR2 reads FQGNSA. Trimming took 1 base from V and 2 from J, leaving 8 bases between them. CDR3 in DNA: TGTGCCAGCAGCTTAGGGGGGAGGACTAATGAAAAACTGTTTTTT. Amino acids: CASSLGGRTNEKLFF.